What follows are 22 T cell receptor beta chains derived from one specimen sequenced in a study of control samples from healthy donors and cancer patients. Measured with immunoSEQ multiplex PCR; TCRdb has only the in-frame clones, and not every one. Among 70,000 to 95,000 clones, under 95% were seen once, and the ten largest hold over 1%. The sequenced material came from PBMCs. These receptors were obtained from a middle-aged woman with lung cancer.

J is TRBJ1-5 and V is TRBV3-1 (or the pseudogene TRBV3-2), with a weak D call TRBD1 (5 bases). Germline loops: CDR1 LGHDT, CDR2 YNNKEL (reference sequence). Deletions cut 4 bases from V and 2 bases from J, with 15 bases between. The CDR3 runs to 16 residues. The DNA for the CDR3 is TGTGCCAGCAGCCCCGAGGGGAGGGGTGGCAATCAGCCCCAGCATTTT. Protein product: CASSPEGRGGNQPQHF.

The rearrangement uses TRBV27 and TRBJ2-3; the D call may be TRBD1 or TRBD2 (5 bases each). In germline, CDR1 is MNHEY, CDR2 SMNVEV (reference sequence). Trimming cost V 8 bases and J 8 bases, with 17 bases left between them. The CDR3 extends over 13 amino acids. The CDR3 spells CASRPRPGPTQYF. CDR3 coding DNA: TGTGCCAGCCGCCCCCGCCCGGGGCCTACGCAGTATTTT.

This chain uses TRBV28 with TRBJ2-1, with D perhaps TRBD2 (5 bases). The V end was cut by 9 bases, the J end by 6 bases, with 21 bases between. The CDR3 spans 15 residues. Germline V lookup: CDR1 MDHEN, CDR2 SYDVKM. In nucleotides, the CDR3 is TGTGCCAGTAGCACCGAGAACGCGGGTTCCAATGAGCAGTTCTTC. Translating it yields CASSTENAGSNEQFF.

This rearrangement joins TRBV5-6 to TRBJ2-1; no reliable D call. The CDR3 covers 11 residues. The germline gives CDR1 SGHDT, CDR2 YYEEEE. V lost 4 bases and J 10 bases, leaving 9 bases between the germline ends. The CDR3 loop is CASSTGREQFF. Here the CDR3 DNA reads TGTGCCAGCAGCACTGGCCGGGAGCAGTTCTTC. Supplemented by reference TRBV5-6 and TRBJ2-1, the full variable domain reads DAGVTQSPTHLIKTRGQQVTLRCSPKSGHDTVSWYQQALGQGPQFIFQYYEEEERQRGNFPDRFSGHQFPNYSSELNVNALLLGDSALYLCASSTGREQFFGPGTRLTVL.

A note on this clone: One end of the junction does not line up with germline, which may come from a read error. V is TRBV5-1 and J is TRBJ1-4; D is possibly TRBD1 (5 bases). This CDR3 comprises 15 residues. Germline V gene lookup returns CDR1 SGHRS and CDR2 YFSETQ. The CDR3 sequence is CAGSLGGASNEKLFF. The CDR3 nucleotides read TGCGCCGGCAGCTTGGGAGGGGCCTCTAATGAAAAACTGTTTTTT.

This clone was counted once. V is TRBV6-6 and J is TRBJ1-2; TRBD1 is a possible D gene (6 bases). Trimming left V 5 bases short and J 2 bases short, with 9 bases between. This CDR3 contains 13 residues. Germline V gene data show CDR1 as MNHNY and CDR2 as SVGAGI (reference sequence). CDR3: CASSTGSNYGYTF. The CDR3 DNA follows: TGTGCCAGCAGTACAGGGAGCAACTATGGCTACACCTTC.

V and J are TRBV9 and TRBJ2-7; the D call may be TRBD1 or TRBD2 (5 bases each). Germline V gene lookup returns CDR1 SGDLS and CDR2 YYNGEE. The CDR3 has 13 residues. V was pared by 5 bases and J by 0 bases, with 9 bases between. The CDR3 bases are TGTGCCAGCAGAGGGGACGGCTCCTACGAGCAGTACTTC. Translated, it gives CASRGDGSYEQYF.

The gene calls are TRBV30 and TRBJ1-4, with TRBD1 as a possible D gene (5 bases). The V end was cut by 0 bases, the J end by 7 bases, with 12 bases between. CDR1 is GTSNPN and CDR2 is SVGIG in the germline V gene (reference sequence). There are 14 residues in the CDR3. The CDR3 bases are TGTGCCTGGAGTGTGGGGGGGAGGCGTGAAAAACTGTTTTTT. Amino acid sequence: CAWSVGGRREKLFF.

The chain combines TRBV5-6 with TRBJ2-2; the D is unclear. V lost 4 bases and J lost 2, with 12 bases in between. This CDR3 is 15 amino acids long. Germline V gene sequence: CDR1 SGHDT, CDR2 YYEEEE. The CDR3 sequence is CASSRGRPNTGELFF. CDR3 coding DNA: TGTGCCAGCAGCCGTGGGCGGCCTAACACCGGGGAGCTGTTTTTT.

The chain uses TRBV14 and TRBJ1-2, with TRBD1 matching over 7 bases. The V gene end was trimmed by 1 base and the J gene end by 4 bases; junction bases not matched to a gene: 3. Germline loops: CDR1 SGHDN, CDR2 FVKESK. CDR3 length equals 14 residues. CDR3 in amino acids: CASSQGQGGYGYTF. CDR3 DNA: TGTGCCAGCAGCCAAGGACAGGGTGGCTATGGCTACACCTTC.

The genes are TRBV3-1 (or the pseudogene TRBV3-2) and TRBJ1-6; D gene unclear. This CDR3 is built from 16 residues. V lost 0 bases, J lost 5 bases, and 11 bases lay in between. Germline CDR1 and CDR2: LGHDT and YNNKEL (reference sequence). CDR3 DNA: TGTGCCAGCAGCCAAGATGGCCAGGTAAATAATTCACCCCTCCACTTT. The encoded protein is CASSQDGQVNNSPLHF.

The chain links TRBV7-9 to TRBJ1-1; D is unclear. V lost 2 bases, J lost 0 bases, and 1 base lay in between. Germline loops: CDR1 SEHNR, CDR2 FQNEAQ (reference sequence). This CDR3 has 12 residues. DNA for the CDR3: TGTGCCAGCAGCTTAATGAACACTGAAGCTTTCTTT. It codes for CASSLMNTEAFF.

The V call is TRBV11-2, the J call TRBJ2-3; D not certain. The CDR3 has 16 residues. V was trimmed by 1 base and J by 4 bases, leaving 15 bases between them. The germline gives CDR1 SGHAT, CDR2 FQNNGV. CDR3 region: CASSLVTPWFADTQYF. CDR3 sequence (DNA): TGTGCCAGCAGCTTAGTAACCCCCTGGTTCGCAGATACGCAGTATTTT.

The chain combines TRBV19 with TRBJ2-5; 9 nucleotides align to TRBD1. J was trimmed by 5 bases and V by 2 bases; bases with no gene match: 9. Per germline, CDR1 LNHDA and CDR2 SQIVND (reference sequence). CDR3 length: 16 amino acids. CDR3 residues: CASSIRSGQGGETQYF. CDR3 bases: TGTGCCAGTAGTATACGATCGGGACAGGGAGGGGAGACCCAGTACTTC. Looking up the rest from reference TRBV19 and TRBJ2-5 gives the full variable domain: DGGITQSPKYLFRKEGQNVTLSCEQNLNHDAMYWYRQDPGQGLRLIYYSQIVNDFQKGDIAEGYSVSREKKESFPLTVTSAQKNPTAFYLCASSIRSGQGGETQYFGPGTRLLVL.

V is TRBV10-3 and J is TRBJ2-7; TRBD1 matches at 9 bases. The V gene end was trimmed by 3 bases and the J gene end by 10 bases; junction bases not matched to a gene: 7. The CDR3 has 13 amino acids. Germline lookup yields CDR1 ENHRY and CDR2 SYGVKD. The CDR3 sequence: CAISDSGQGIQYF. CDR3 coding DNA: TGTGCCATCAGTGACTCCGGACAGGGGATTCAGTACTTC.

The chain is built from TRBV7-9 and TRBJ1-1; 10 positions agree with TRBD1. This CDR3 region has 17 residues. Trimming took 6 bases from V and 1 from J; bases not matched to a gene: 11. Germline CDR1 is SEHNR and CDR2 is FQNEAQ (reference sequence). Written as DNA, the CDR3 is TGTGCCAGCAGTTTTGCCGGGACAGGGGAGACGAACACTGAAGCTTTCTTT. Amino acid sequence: CASSFAGTGETNTEAFF.

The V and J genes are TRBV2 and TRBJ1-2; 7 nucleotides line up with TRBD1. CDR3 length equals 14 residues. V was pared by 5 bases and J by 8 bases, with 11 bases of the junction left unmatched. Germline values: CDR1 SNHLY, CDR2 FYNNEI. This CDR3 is CASSWDRKVGGYTF. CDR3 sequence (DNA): TGTGCCAGCAGTTGGGACAGAAAGGTGGGCGGCTACACCTTC.

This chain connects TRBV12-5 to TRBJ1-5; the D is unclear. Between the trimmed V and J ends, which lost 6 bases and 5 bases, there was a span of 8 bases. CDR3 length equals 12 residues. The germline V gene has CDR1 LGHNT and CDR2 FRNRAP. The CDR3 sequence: CASGPVDQPQHF. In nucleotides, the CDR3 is TGTGCTAGTGGCCCAGTAGATCAGCCCCAGCATTTT.

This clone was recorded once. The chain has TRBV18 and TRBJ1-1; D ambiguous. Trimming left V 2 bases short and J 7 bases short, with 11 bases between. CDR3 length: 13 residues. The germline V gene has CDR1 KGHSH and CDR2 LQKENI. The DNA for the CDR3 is TGTGCCAGCTCACCATTTAGTCAGAATGAAGCTTTCTTT. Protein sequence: CASSPFSQNEAFF.

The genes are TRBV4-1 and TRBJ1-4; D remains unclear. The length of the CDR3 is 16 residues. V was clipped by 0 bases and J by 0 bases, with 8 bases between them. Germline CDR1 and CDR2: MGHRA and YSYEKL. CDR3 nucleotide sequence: TGCGCCAGCAGCCAAGATTCGGCAGCAACTAATGAAAAACTGTTTTTT. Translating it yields CASSQDSAATNEKLFF.

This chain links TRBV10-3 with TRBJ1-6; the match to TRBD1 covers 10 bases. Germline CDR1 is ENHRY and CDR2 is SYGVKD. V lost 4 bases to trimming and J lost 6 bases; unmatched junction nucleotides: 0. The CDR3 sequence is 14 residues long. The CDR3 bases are TGTGCCATCAGTGGGGACAGGGGTAATTCACCCCTCCACTTT. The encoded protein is CAISGDRGNSPLHF.

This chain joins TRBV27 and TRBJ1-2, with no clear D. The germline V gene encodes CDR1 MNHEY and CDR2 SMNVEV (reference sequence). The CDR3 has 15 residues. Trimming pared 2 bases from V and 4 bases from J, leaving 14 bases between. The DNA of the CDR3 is TGTGCCAGCAGTTTAAGCGCCTTATCCGGCTATGGCTACACCTTC. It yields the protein CASSLSALSGYGYTF.